The 3 T cell receptor beta chains reported below all come from one sample, sequenced in a study of glioma-infiltrating T cells. Using RNA template, CDR3s of TCR alpha and beta were amplified with iRepertoire arm-PCR. TCRdb redid the calling of the multiplex PCR reads with MiXCR, one entry per CDR3 protein. The sample yields over 100,000 distinct CDR3 sequences, about 25% seen once. Sequencing was done on a sample of glioma tissue, nonneoplastic brain tissue, or PBMCs (not recorded which). All receptors derive from a human donor with low-grade glioma or glioblastoma, undergoing nonglioma brain surgery, or in good health (not recorded which).

This clonotype was counted at least ten times. This chain uses TRBV4-1 with TRBJ1-1; D call uncertain. Germline V lookup: CDR1 MGHRA, CDR2 YSYEKL. The CDR3 sequence is 13 residues long. With 0 bases removed from V and 1 base from J, the gap between germline ends came to 3 bases. CDR3 in DNA: TGCGCCAGCAGCCAAGAGAGGAACACTGAAGCTTTCTTT. This codes for CASSQERNTEAFF.

The chain joins TRBV6-2 or TRBV6-3 to TRBJ2-3; 8 bases line up with TRBD2. Germline CDR1 is MNHEY and CDR2 is SVGEGT. This CDR3 contains 15 residues. V lost 6 bases, J lost 1 base, and 6 bases stayed unmatched. CDR3 protein: CASRISGGRTDTQYF. CDR3 nucleotides: TGTGCCAGCAGAATAAGCGGGGGCCGCACAGATACGCAGTATTTT.

V and J are TRBV19 and TRBJ2-5; 9 nucleotides align to TRBD1. Germline V gene lookup returns CDR1 LNHDA and CDR2 SQIVND (reference sequence). V lost 4 bases and J lost 7; bases outside the gene matches: 7. CDR3 length equals 14 residues. In DNA form, the CDR3 reads TGTGCCAGTAGTAGGACAGGGGCCGAGGGGACCCAGTACTTC. Translating gives CASSRTGAEGTQYF.